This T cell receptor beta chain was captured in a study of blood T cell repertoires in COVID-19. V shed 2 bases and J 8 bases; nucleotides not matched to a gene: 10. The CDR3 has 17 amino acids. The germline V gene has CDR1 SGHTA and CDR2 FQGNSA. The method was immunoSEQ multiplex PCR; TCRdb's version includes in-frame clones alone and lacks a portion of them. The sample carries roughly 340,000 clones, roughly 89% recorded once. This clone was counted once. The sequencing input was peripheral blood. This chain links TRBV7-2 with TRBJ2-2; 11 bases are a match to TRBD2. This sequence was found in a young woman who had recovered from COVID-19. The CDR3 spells CASSLSSGRYLSGELFF. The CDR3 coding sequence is TGTGCCAGCAGCTTATCTAGCGGGAGGTACTTATCTGGGGAGCTGTTTTTT.